These 12 T cell receptor beta chains share one sample of origin, sequenced in a study of beta chain features in type 1 diabetes. Study-wide findings and caveats: Moderate yet significant TCRB CDR3 shortening was seen in Type 1 diabetes patients in all four CD4+ subsets.

These receptors have no known antigen. What was sequenced were expressed TCRB transcripts, since all of the isolated RNA had been reverse transcribed. Libraries were prepared by immunoSEQ multiplex PCR; TCRdb keeps only in-frame clonotypes and omits some of them. This sample has about 340,000 clones, with roughly 14% found just once. Sequenced sample: naive CD4+ T cells from blood. The receptors originated from a woman between 18 and 29 years old with type 1 diabetes.

V and J are TRBV28 and TRBJ2-1, with D possibly TRBD2 on 5 matching bases. Germline-derived CDR1 and CDR2 are MDHEN and SYDVKM. The CDR3 contains 17 residues. Trimming pared 4 bases from V and 0 bases from J, leaving 16 bases between. The CDR3 bases are TGTGCCAGCAGTTCCCTAGGTAGCGAGCTCTCCTACAATGAGCAGTTCTTC. Its translation is CASSSLGSELSYNEQFF.

The rearrangement joins TRBV9 to TRBJ2-2; D gene ambiguous. The CDR3 contains 15 residues. Per germline, CDR1 SGDLS and CDR2 YYNGEE. Trimming pared 3 bases from V and 5 bases from J, leaving 14 bases between. The CDR3 spells CASSGMAVRTGELFF. As DNA, the CDR3 is TGTGCCAGCAGCGGAATGGCGGTTCGGACCGGGGAGCTGTTTTTT.

The sample holds a few counts of this clone. The CDR3 coding sequence is TGCACCAGCAGCCAAGACAGACAGTACGTC. It specifies CTSSQDRQYV. This rearrangement joins TRBV1 to TRBJ2-7; TRBD1, the D gene given by the table, was not confirmed from the DNA. TRBV1 is deemed a pseudogene. The CDR3 has 10 residues.

The chain is built from TRBV7-2 and TRBJ1-1; D is uncertain. The V gene lost 3 bases and the J gene lost 3 bases, with 5 bases spanning the gap. The CDR3 spans 12 residues. The germline V gene has CDR1 SGHTA and CDR2 FQGNSA. CDR3 sequence reads: CASSFADTEAFF. The CDR3 DNA sequence: TGTGCCAGCAGCTTCGCGGACACTGAAGCTTTCTTT. Full variable domain (missing parts from reference TRBV7-2 and TRBJ1-1): GAGVSQSPSNKVTEKGKDVELRCDPISGHTALYWYRQSLGQGLEFLIYFQGNSAPDKSGLPSDRFSAERTGGSVSTLTIQRTQQEDSAVYLCASSFADTEAFFGQGTRLTVV.

The rearrangement uses TRBV7-2 and TRBJ2-2, with D tentatively TRBD2 (6 bases). The CDR3 extends over 16 amino acids. The V gene's germline CDR1 is SGHTA and CDR2 FQGNSA. The ends were cut back, 0 bases at V and 6 bases at J, with 14 bases in the middle. The CDR3: CASSLAGTYLAGELFF. Here the CDR3 DNA reads TGTGCCAGCAGCTTAGCGGGGACTTACTTAGCCGGGGAGCTGTTTTTT.

Only a few counts were recorded for this clone. The V call is TRBV18, the J call TRBJ2-1; possible D gene TRBD2, 5 bases. With 3 bases removed from V and 9 bases from J, the gap between germline ends came to 9 bases. The CDR3 contains 12 residues. The germline gives CDR1 KGHSH, CDR2 LQKENI. The CDR3 region has the DNA TGTGCCAGCTCACCCCCAGCGGTTGAGCAGTTCTTC. This translates into CASSPPAVEQFF.

This rearrangement joins TRBV5-1 to TRBJ2-7; no reliable D call. CDR3 length equals 14 residues. The V gene lost 0 bases and the J gene lost 9 bases, with 16 bases spanning the gap. Germline V gene sequence: CDR1 SGHRS, CDR2 YFSETQ. The CDR3 reads CASSLAASYERQYF. The CDR3 DNA sequence: TGCGCCAGCAGCTTGGCGGCTTCCTACGAGCGGCAGTACTTC.

The CDR3 region has the DNA TGTGCCAGCCGTGTCGTTGACGGGACCTACAATGAGCAGTTCTTC. The encoded protein is CASRVVDGTYNEQFF. The chain couples TRBV5-4 to TRBJ2-1; possibly TRBD2 for D (5 bases). The CDR3 contains 15 residues. Germline CDR1 is SGHNT and CDR2 is YYREEE (reference sequence). Trimming shortened V by 7 bases and J by 2 bases, and 16 bases separated the two germline ends.

The chain uses TRBV2 and TRBJ2-7; the match to TRBD1 covers 12 bases. Germline V gene data show CDR1 as SNHLY and CDR2 as FYNNEI. Unmatched junction bases numbered 16, after V lost 6 bases and J lost 7 bases. The CDR3 is 17 amino acids. CDR3 nucleotides: TGTGCCAGCAGGACGGGGACAGGGGGCGTTGGGGGTGGAGAGCAGTACGTC. Translation: CASRTGTGGVGGGEQYV.

This clone was seen a few times. The chain carries TRBV7-7 and TRBJ2-2; D possibly corresponds to TRBD1 (5 bases). The V gene's germline CDR1 is SSHAT and CDR2 FNYEAQ (reference sequence). V lost 4 bases to trimming and J lost 4 bases, with 22 bases between them. The CDR3 covers 18 residues. The chain's CDR3 is CASSSRPPSQGFTGELFF. The CDR3 nucleotides read TGTGCCAGCAGCTCCCGACCCCCCAGCCAGGGATTCACCGGGGAGCTGTTTTTT. Supplemented by reference TRBV7-7 and TRBJ2-2, the full variable domain reads GAGVSQSPRYKVTKRGQDVTLRCDPISSHATLYWYQQALGQGPEFLTYFNYEAQPDKSGLPSDRFSAERPEGSISTLTIQRTEQRDSAMYRCASSSRPPSQGFTGELFFGEGSRLTVL.

This clone was counted only a few times. The rearrangement uses TRBV30 and TRBJ2-1, with D possibly being TRBD1 (6 bases). CDR3 length: 15 amino acids. The ends were cut back, 4 bases at V and 0 bases at J, with 13 bases in the middle. The germline V gene encodes CDR1 GTSNPN and CDR2 SVGIG (reference sequence). The CDR3: CAWTQGLVSYNEQFF. As DNA, the CDR3 is TGTGCCTGGACCCAGGGGCTAGTCTCCTACAATGAGCAGTTCTTC.

This chain links TRBV25-1 with TRBJ2-7, with D possibly matching TRBD2 (6 bases). The CDR3 runs 16 residues. Germline CDR1 and CDR2: MGHDK and SYGVNS. Trimming took off 3 bases at V and 2 bases at J, with 17 bases between the two ends. The CDR3 loop reads CASSDHGRLWTYEQYF. The DNA for the CDR3 is TGTGCCAGCAGTGACCATGGGAGGCTTTGGACCTACGAGCAGTACTTC.